The rows below give T cell receptor beta chains drawn from one sample of a study. Each CDR3 protein gets one entry after TCRdb re-called the reads with MiXCR. The sample carries several thousand distinct CDR3 sequences, roughly 32% recorded once. Sequencing used blood. The receptor source for this set is a human donor. Each CDR3 is given with its conserved first and last residue. The D gene is left open where the match is weak. Size is stated for part of the rows, as once, few or many counts, or as a class when the clone is expanded.

clone size	D gene	V gene	J gene	CDR3 protein	CDR3 DNA
NA	NA	TRBV30	TRBJ2-3	CACSARPRGRDQITQYF	NA
medium-sized	NA	TRBV30	TRBJ2-2	CAWSVLTVDTGELFF	TGTGCCTGGAGTGTACTAACGGTAGACACCGGGGAGCTGTTTTTT
medium-sized	TRBD1	TRBV30	TRBJ1-4	CAYTGTVEKLFF	TGTGCCTATACCGGGACAGTGGAAAAACTGTTTTTT
NA	NA	TRBV14	TRBJ1-4	CASSQGYRDGSYNEKLFF	TGTGCCAGCAGCCAAGGCTACCGGGACGGCTCCTATAATGAAAAACTGTTTTTT
medium-sized	NA	TRBV29-1	TRBJ1-1	CSVVGVQGSTEAFF	TGCAGCGTTGTGGGGGTACAGGGTTCCACTGAAGCTTTCTTT
medium-sized	NA	TRBV18	TRBJ1-1	CASSPQGWTGLNTEAFF	TGTGCCAGCTCACCACAAGGCTGGACGGGATTGAACACTGAAGCTTTCTTT
once	TRBD1	TRBV20-1	TRBJ1-5	CSARDLGQGFRQPQHF	TGCAGTGCTAGAGATTTGGGACAGGGGTTCCGTCAGCCCCAGCATTTT
NA	TRBD1	TRBV20-1	TRBJ1-5	CSARPGGQGDSQPQHF	TGCAGTGCTAGGCCTGGGGGACAGGGGGACAGTCAGCCCCAGCATTTT
medium-sized	NA	TRBV4-2	TRBJ2-5	CASSHGAAKETQYF	TGTGCCAGCAGCCATGGAGCGGCAAAAGAGACCCAGTACTTC
medium-sized	TRBD1	TRBV13	TRBJ1-1	CASSLAGGNTEAFF	TGTGCCAGCAGCTTAGCAGGGGGGAACACTGAAGCTTTCTTT
NA	TRBD2	TRBV14	TRBJ2-1	CASSQDWVAGGKTYNEQFF	TGTGCCAGCAGCCAAGATTGGGTAGCGGGAGGAAAGACATACAATGAGCAGTTCTTC
medium-sized	TRBD2	TRBV19	TRBJ2-1	CASSWTSGFYNEQFF	TGTGCCAGTAGCTGGACTAGCGGGTTTTACAATGAGCAGTTCTTC
medium-sized	NA	TRBV20-1	TRBJ2-3	CSAYNSEKADTQYF	TGCAGTGCCTACAATAGCGAAAAGGCAGATACGCAGTATTTT
NA	TRBD1	TRBV7-3	TRBJ1-1	CASSLNVGQDYNTEAFF	TGTGCCAGCAGCTTAAATGTAGGACAGGACTATAACACTGAAGCTTTCTTT
few	NA	TRBV20-1	TRBJ2-5	CSARDPGLSETQYF	TGCAGTGCTAGAGATCCAGGCCTTTCGGAGACCCAGTACTTC
many	NA	TRBV29-1	TRBJ2-3	CSVRSNLLDTQYF	TGCAGCGTTCGGTCCAATTTATTGGATACGCAGTATTTT
NA	TRBD1	TRBV29-1	TRBJ1-1	CSVDGQGNEAFF	TGCAGCGTTGATGGACAGGGTAATGAAGCTTTCTTT
medium-sized	NA	TRBV29-1	TRBJ2-5	CSVEHRTQYF	TGCAGCGTTGAACACAGGACCCAGTACTTC
medium-sized	NA	TRBV4-2	TRBJ1-4	CASSQDATGWIEKLFF	TGTGCCAGCAGCCAAGATGCGACAGGTTGGATTGAAAAACTGTTTTTT
few	NA	TRBV20-1	TRBJ1-2	CSATGGPNYGYTF	TGCAGTGCTACGGGGGGCCCTAACTATGGCTACACCTTC
few	NA	TRBV29-1	TRBJ2-2	CSVETGRGGELFF	TGCAGCGTTGAAACAGGGCGTGGCGGGGAGCTGTTTTTT
NA	NA	TRBV14	TRBJ2-6	CASSHCTGLGPGANVLTF	TGTGCCAGCAGCCATTGTACAGGGCTCGGTCCTGGGGCCAACGTCCTGACTTTC
medium-sized	TRBD1	TRBV2	TRBJ2-2	CASIFDRDEPGELFF	TGTGCCAGCATTTTCGACAGGGATGAGCCCGGGGAGCTGTTTTTT
many	NA	TRBV20-1	TRBJ1-5	CSGKTGNQPQHF	TGCAGTGGGAAAACTGGGAATCAGCCCCAGCATTTT
medium-sized	TRBD2	TRBV20-1	TRBJ2-4	CSARAGLAEAKNIQYF	TGCAGTGCTAGAGCGGGACTAGCGGAAGCCAAAAACATTCAGTACTTC
many	NA	TRBV28	TRBJ2-6	CASSRVLSSGANVLTF	TGTGCCAGCAGTAGGGTCTTGAGCTCTGGGGCCAACGTCCTGACTTTC
medium-sized	NA	TRBV20-1	TRBJ1-2	CSAVEWGRNGYTF	TGCAGTGCCGTCGAGTGGGGGCGGAATGGCTACACCTTC
NA	TRBD2	TRBV9	TRBJ2-1	CASSPQQAGGQGEQFF	TGTGCCAGCAGCCCTCAGCAGGCGGGAGGGCAAGGTGAGCAGTTCTTC
NA	NA	TRBV28	TRBJ1-3	CASSSISGRHGGTSGNTIYF	TGTGCCAGCAGTTCGATAAGCGGCCGCCATGGAGGGACCTCTGGAAACACCATATATTTT
large	NA	TRBV29-1	TRBJ1-5	CSVARSLNQPQHF	TGCAGCGTTGCCAGGAGTCTGAATCAGCCCCAGCATTTT
NA	TRBD1	TRBV5-4	TRBJ1-1	CASSSGQGHMNTEAFF	TGTGCCAGCAGCTCCGGACAGGGCCATATGAACACTGAAGCTTTCTTT
NA	NA	TRBV20-1	TRBJ2-7	CSARDPRRNLYEQYF	TGCAGTGCTAGAGACCCCCGGCGGAATCTTTACGAGCAGTACTTC
few	TRBD2	TRBV20-1	TRBJ2-7	CSARGGTSGSSPDEQYF	TGCAGTGCTAGAGGAGGGACTAGCGGGAGTTCACCCGATGAGCAGTACTTC
NA	TRBD2	TRBV29-1	TRBJ2-3	CSLRTRGADTQYF	TGCAGCCTAAGGACTAGGGGAGCGGATACGCAGTATTTT
medium-sized	NA	TRBV12-3/TRBV12-4	TRBJ1-2	CASSLAFGGYTF	TGTGCCAGCAGTTTAGCCTTTGGTGGCTACACCTTC
medium-sized	TRBD1	TRBV30	TRBJ1-2	CAWSGTGEGTYGYTF	TGTGCCTGGAGTGGGACAGGGGAGGGGACCTATGGCTACACCTTC
medium-sized	NA	TRBV20-1	TRBJ1-1	CSARDLRGYTEAFF	TGCAGTGCTAGAGATCTAAGGGGGTACACTGAAGCTTTCTTT
NA	NA	TRBV30	TRBJ2-7	CAMEGYEQYF	TGTGCCATGGAGGGATACGAGCAGTACTTC
medium-sized	NA	TRBV20-1	TRBJ2-7	CSAPVSYEQYF	TGCAGTGCCCCGGTGTCCTACGAGCAGTACTTC
medium-sized	NA	TRBV14	TRBJ2-3	CASSQDGQLGDSTDTQYF	TGTGCCAGCAGCCAAGACGGGCAGCTAGGGGATAGCACAGATACGCAGTATTTT
medium-sized	NA	TRBV29-1	TRBJ2-7	CSCGGGAYEQYF	TGCAGCTGCGGAGGAGGGGCCTACGAGCAGTACTTC
large	NA	TRBV28	TRBJ2-7	CASSLDGLYEQYF	TGTGCCAGCAGTTTAGACGGCCTCTACGAGCAGTACTTC
medium-sized	NA	TRBV18	TRBJ2-4	CASSRVGLAKNIQYF	TGTGCCAGCTCACGTGTCGGACTAGCCAAAAACATTCAGTACTTC
NA	NA	TRBV20-1	TRBJ2-1	CSARVGGYNEQFF	TGCAGTGCTAGAGTGGGCGGGTACAATGAGCAGTTCTTC
medium-sized	NA	TRBV14	TRBJ2-1	CASRTPGSHNEQFF	TGTGCCAGCAGGACACCAGGGTCTCACAATGAGCAGTTCTTC
medium-sized	NA	TRBV4-2	TRBJ1-1	CASSQPDAEAFF	TGTGCCAGCAGCCAACCTGACGCTGAAGCTTTCTTT
NA	TRBD1	TRBV18	TRBJ1-2	CASSPRTPDREWYGYTF	TGTGCCAGCTCACCCCGAACTCCGGACAGGGAATGGTATGGCTACACCTTC
few	NA	TRBV3-1	TRBJ1-4	CASGASDEKLFF	TGTGCCAGCGGTGCGTCGGATGAAAAACTGTTTTTT
NA	NA	TRBV29-1	TRBJ1-1	CSQWGGHEAFF	TGCAGCCAATGGGGAGGCCATGAAGCTTTCTTT
many	NA	TRBV28	TRBJ1-5	CASLASNQPQHF	TGTGCCAGCCTGGCGAGCAATCAGCCCCAGCATTTT
many	NA	TRBV20-1	TRBJ2-5	CSASHNIETQYF	TGCAGTGCTAGCCACAATATCGAGACCCAGTACTTC
NA	TRBD1	TRBV20-1	TRBJ2-5	CSETPGQGVQETQYF	TGCAGTGAAACGCCGGGACAGGGGGTTCAGGAGACCCAGTACTTC
medium-sized	NA	TRBV30	TRBJ1-5	CAWSSGNQPQHF	TGTGCCTGGAGTTCGGGAAATCAGCCCCAGCATTTT
NA	NA	TRBV14	TRBJ1-2	CASSLWDPYGYTF	TGTGCCAGCAGCCTCTGGGACCCCTATGGCTACACCTTC